A selection of T cell receptor beta chains follows, all from one sample in a study of a mutant IDH1 vaccine in newly diagnosed glioma. The data were produced by immunoSEQ multiplex PCR, yet TCRdb's version contains in-frame clones alone and is incomplete. The repertoire includes roughly 50,000 clones, less than 85% of them detected once, and 3.1% sits in the top ten. Their specific antigens are unknown. Here the sequenced sample was PBMCs, taken from a glioma patient whose treatment included an IDH1 peptide vaccine. These receptor sequences come from a woman in her late teens or twenties with glioma. Some clones in this sample may be carry-over from other donors' samples. Both conserved end residues are trimmed from each CDR3. Each record gives: CDR3 protein, V gene, J gene.

ASSSLSTPQY	TRBV5-6	TRBJ2-7
ASSQTGIYGYT	TRBV2	TRBJ1-2
ASSPRQGGNSPLH	TRBV18	TRBJ1-6
ASSRQGQPFGTDTQY	TRBV5-6	TRBJ2-3
ASSLRGQTMNTEAF	TRBV5-5	TRBJ1-1
SVGDGSYEQY	TRBV29-1	TRBJ2-7
ASSPRVGGNTEAF	TRBV19	TRBJ1-1
ASSVREGPRNEQF	TRBV9	TRBJ2-1
ASSLGLASHNEQF	TRBV5-1	TRBJ2-1
ASSLGGGRDERRAKNIQY	TRBV5-4	TRBJ2-4
ASSLGKTEAF	TRBV5-6	TRBJ1-1
ASRDRGRTEKLF	TRBV6-4	TRBJ1-4
ASSIGARSPLH	TRBV19	TRBJ1-6
ASSMTGGGEKLF	TRBV5-4	TRBJ1-4
ASSLEIGVNYGYT	TRBV5-4	TRBJ1-2
ASSLAGTGGTMNTEAF	TRBV5-1	TRBJ1-1
ASSPPRRTQY	TRBV7-2	TRBJ2-3
ASSPNRKPILGTLAAF	TRBV19	TRBJ1-1
ASSLGLAGAYEQY	TRBV11-3	TRBJ2-7
ASSILAGSPLH	TRBV19	TRBJ1-6
ASSRNDRVYEQY	TRBV5-6	TRBJ2-7
AWSGGVYEQF	TRBV30	TRBJ2-1
ASSPGGYNEQF	TRBV7-8	TRBJ2-1
ASSPGDRFSNYGYT	TRBV7-3	TRBJ1-2
ASSENPSGRWDTQY	TRBV10-2	TRBJ2-3
ASSISPS	TRBV19	TRBJ1-2
ASSFGQGYTEAF	TRBV5-4	TRBJ1-1
ASSDRTDTQY	TRBV19	TRBJ2-3
ASSQETQY	TRBV2	TRBJ2-5
ASSLTPSQETQY	TRBV5-1	TRBJ2-5
ASSLGGQRPQH	TRBV11-3	TRBJ1-5
ASSLSTGVATNEKLF	TRBV5-4	TRBJ1-4